A single sample gave rise to the 27 T cell receptor beta chains below, sequenced in a study of T cell responses to AZD1222 COVID-19 vaccine. Using immunoSEQ multiplex PCR, the repertoire was profiled, and TCRdb retains in-frame clones only, with some absent. Here the sample spans about 40,000 clones, around four fifths being singletons. Specimen: peripheral blood, collected 28 days after the second AZD1222 dose. Receptors originate from an adult who received the AZD1222 COVID-19 vaccine.

This rearrangement joins TRBV2 to TRBJ1-5; D possibly corresponds to TRBD1 (5 bases). The germline CDR1 and CDR2 sequences are SNHLY and FYNNEI. The CDR3 covers 15 residues. Trimming pared 2 bases from V and 4 bases from J, leaving 12 bases between. Here the CDR3 reads CASSELGPPNQPQHF. In nucleotides, the CDR3 is TGTGCCAGCAGTGAACTGGGACCACCAAATCAGCCCCAGCATTTT.

This clone was counted a single time. The chain carries TRBV28 and TRBJ2-7, with D tentatively TRBD1 (6 bases). Germline assignment: CDR1 MDHEN and CDR2 SYDVKM. The CDR3 has 18 residues. The V end was cut by 5 bases, the J end by 3 bases, with 26 bases between. DNA of the CDR3: TGTGCCAGCAGTAAAAGAGTCATAGCCGGGACAACCGACTACGAGCAGTACTTC. Translated: CASSKRVIAGTTDYEQYF.

This clone was detected once. This chain joins TRBV4-1 and TRBJ2-7; the D gene is possibly TRBD1 (6 bases). CDR1 is MGHRA, CDR2 YSYEKL, per germline. V dropped 5 bases and J dropped 5 bases, with 19 bases sitting between them. The CDR3 extends over 15 amino acids. The CDR3 reads CASSNPPQGIHEQYF. CDR3 bases: TGCGCCAGCAGCAACCCACCTCAGGGGATCCACGAGCAGTACTTC.

V usage is TRBV30 and J usage is TRBJ1-4, with D perhaps matching TRBD1 (5 bases). The CDR3 is 14 residues long. Germline assignment: CDR1 GTSNPN and CDR2 SVGIG (reference sequence). Trimming took 0 bases from V and 8 from J, leaving 13 bases between them. The CDR3 protein is CAWSVRAGREKLFF. CDR3 coding DNA: TGTGCCTGGAGTGTACGGGCAGGGAGGGAAAAACTGTTTTTT.

The chain carries TRBV5-1 and TRBJ1-2, with D perhaps matching TRBD1 (6 bases). CDR1 and CDR2 (germline): SGHRS, YFSETQ. V was shortened by 5 bases and J by 4 bases, with 15 bases between the two germline ends. The CDR3 is 14 amino acids. The CDR3 DNA reads as TGCGCCAGCAGTCCGGGGCGGGGGGCCTATGGCTACACCTTC. Amino acids: CASSPGRGAYGYTF.

CDR3 sequence reads: CSVVDRRGTDTQYF. The CDR3 nucleotides read TGCAGCGTTGTGGATAGGCGGGGAACAGATACGCAGTATTTT. The chain uses TRBV29-1 and TRBJ2-3; a possible D gene is TRBD2 (6 bases). Trimming left V 4 bases short and J 3 bases short, with 14 bases between. The CDR3 has 14 amino acids. Looked up from germline, CDR1 is SQVTM and CDR2 is ANQGSEA.

The rearrangement joins TRBV2 to TRBJ2-3; D is ambiguous. The germline V gene has CDR1 SNHLY and CDR2 FYNNEI. This CDR3 contains 13 residues. Trimming pared 3 bases from V and 0 bases from J, leaving 4 bases between. CDR3 in amino acids: CASSDISTDTQYF. CDR3 nucleotide sequence: TGTGCCAGCAGTGATATCAGCACAGATACGCAGTATTTT.

The chain has TRBV6-5 and TRBJ2-3, with D unresolved. CDR3 size: 16 residues. V was clipped by 2 bases and J by 2 bases, with 14 bases between them. Germline V gene sequence: CDR1 MNHEY, CDR2 SVGAGI. The CDR3 nucleotides read TGTGCCAGCAGTTACCTCCCGGCAGGATCCACAGATACGCAGTATTTT. It encodes CASSYLPAGSTDTQYF.

This chain uses TRBV3-1 (or the pseudogene TRBV3-2) with TRBJ1-2; perhaps TRBD1 as D (5 bases). Trimming removed 1 base at V and 2 bases at J, with 8 bases between. This CDR3 is 14 amino acids long. CDR1 is LGHDT and CDR2 is YNNKEL in the germline V gene (reference sequence). CDR3 in DNA: TGTGCCAGCAGCCAAGGGACAAAAAACTATGGCTACACCTTC. This gives the protein CASSQGTKNYGYTF.

The chain employs TRBV19 and TRBJ1-4; D may be TRBD1 (6 bases). This CDR3 is 15 amino acids long. Trimming left V 7 bases short and J 7 bases short, with 19 bases between. Germline-derived CDR1 and CDR2 are LNHDA and SQIVND (reference sequence). The CDR3 sequence: CASTRPWTATEKLFF. CDR3 bases: TGTGCCAGTACCCGGCCCTGGACAGCCACTGAAAAACTGTTTTTT. The variable domain in full, with the rest retrieved from reference TRBV19 and TRBJ1-4, is DGGITQSPKYLFRKEGQNVTLSCEQNLNHDAMYWYRQDPGQGLRLIYYSQIVNDFQKGDIAEGYSVSREKKESFPLTVTSAQKNPTAFYLCASTRPWTATEKLFFGSGTQLSVL.

V is TRBV29-1 and J is TRBJ2-7; TRBD1 matches 9 bases. There are 13 residues in the CDR3. Germline V gene lookup returns CDR1 SQVTM and CDR2 ANQGSEA. The V segment lost 6 bases and the J segment 5 bases; nucleotides outside the gene matches: 8. The chain's CDR3 is CSVRGQGRDEQYF. The CDR3 DNA sequence: TGCAGCGTCCGAGGACAGGGGCGGGACGAGCAGTACTTC.

This chain joins TRBV3-1 (or the pseudogene TRBV3-2) and TRBJ1-3; tentative D call: TRBD1 (6 bases). The CDR3 runs to 14 residues. The V and J ends lost 7 bases and 2 bases respectively, with 12 bases between them. CDR1 LGHDT and CDR2 YNNKEL come from the germline V gene (reference sequence). CDR3 sequence (DNA): TGTGCCAGCACCGCAAGGGGGGCTGGAAACACCATATATTTT. It codes for CASTARGAGNTIYF.

This clone appeared a few times. V and J are TRBV24-1 and TRBJ1-4; D unclear. The CDR3 sequence is 12 residues long. CDR1 KGHDR and CDR2 SFDVKD come from the germline V gene. Deletions cut 3 bases from V and 11 bases from J, with 9 bases between. The CDR3 is CATSDRSGKLFF. CDR3 nucleotides: TGTGCCACCAGTGATCGGAGTGGGAAACTGTTTTTT.

The genes are TRBV21-1 and TRBJ2-2. TRBV21-1 counts as a pseudogene. The CDR3 has 17 residues. The CDR3 is CASSNGDRGGNTGELFF. The DNA for the CDR3 is TGTGCCAGCAGCAATGGGGATCGGGGCGGGAACACCGGGGAGCTGTTTTTT.

On this clone: The junction and the germline gene differ at one end; a read error may be behind it. The chain uses TRBV30 and TRBJ2-7; 9 bases map to TRBD1. The CDR3 is 14 amino acids. CDR1 and CDR2 from the germline V gene are GTSNPN and SVGIG (reference sequence). The CDR3 DNA follows: TGTGCCTGGAGTGTCAATTTGGGACAGGGTTTTCTAGTTTTC. Translation: CAWSVNLGQGFLVF.

The chain combines TRBV19 with TRBJ1-2; D is undetermined. V lost 5 bases and J lost 5, with 15 bases in between. Germline V gene sequence: CDR1 LNHDA, CDR2 SQIVND (reference sequence). The CDR3 totals 14 residues. CDR3 residues: CASSSVSRSYGYTF. The CDR3, as DNA: TGTGCCAGTAGTTCCGTGAGTCGATCGTATGGCTACACCTTC. Based on the CDR3 plus reference TRBV19 and TRBJ1-2, the full variable domain is DGGITQSPKYLFRKEGQNVTLSCEQNLNHDAMYWYRQDPGQGLRLIYYSQIVNDFQKGDIAEGYSVSREKKESFPLTVTSAQKNPTAFYLCASSSVSRSYGYTFGSGTRLTVV.

J is TRBJ2-5 and V is TRBV3-1 (or the pseudogene TRBV3-2); 11 nucleotides agree with TRBD2. Trimming took 1 base from V and 5 from J; bases not matched to a gene: 3. The CDR3 is 15 amino acids. CDR1 LGHDT and CDR2 YNNKEL come from the germline V gene (reference sequence). DNA for the CDR3: TGTGCCAGCAGCCAAGGGCTAGCGGGGGGCGAGACCCAGTACTTC. Translation: CASSQGLAGGETQYF.

Worth noting for this clone: The junction departs from germline at one end; a sequencing error may be responsible. The J gene is TRBJ1-4, the V gene TRBV7-6; tentatively, D is TRBD1 (5 bases). The CDR3 consists of 16 residues. Germline values: CDR1 SGHVS, CDR2 FNYEAQ. The CDR3 here is CASSIAPTATNEKLFF. The CDR3 DNA follows: TGTGCCAGCAGCATAGCGCCGACAGCAACTAATGAAAAACTGTTTTTT.

This clone was detected only once. The chain links TRBV25-1 to TRBJ2-1; perhaps D is TRBD1 or TRBD2 (5 bases each). Trimming stripped 2 bases from V and 9 bases from J, with 14 bases between. Germline V gene sequence: CDR1 MGHDK, CDR2 SYGVNS. This CDR3 comprises 14 residues. This chain's CDR3 is CASSETGLYGEQFF. Written as DNA, the CDR3 is TGTGCCAGCAGTGAAACGGGGCTCTACGGTGAGCAGTTCTTC.

This chain connects TRBV27 to TRBJ2-2; TRBD1 matches at 10 bases. J was trimmed by 3 bases and V by 7 bases; bases with no gene match: 5. This CDR3 spans 15 amino acids. Germline V gene data show CDR1 as MNHEY and CDR2 as SMNVEV (reference sequence). The CDR3 DNA reads as TGTGCCAGCATGCCGGGACAGGGGTACACCGGGGAGCTGTTTTTT. This translates into CASMPGQGYTGELFF.

This chain uses TRBV12-3 or TRBV12-4 with TRBJ2-3; no definite D call. This CDR3 spans 11 amino acids. Trimming shortened V by 6 bases and J by 2 bases, and 3 bases separated the two germline ends. The CDR3 DNA sequence: TGTGCCAGCAGAAACACAGATACGCAGTATTTT. This sequence encodes CASRNTDTQYF.

V usage is TRBV20-1 and J usage is TRBJ1-2; 7 positions agree with TRBD1. The length of the CDR3 is 11 residues. Germline lookup yields CDR1 DFQATT and CDR2 SNEGSKA (reference sequence). The trim removed 8 bases at V and 8 bases at J, leaving 8 bases unmatched. As DNA, the CDR3 is TGCAGTTCGGACAGGCAGACCGGCTACACCTTC. This translates into CSSDRQTGYTF.

The chain recombines TRBV7-3 with TRBJ2-1; perhaps TRBD2 as D (5 bases). The germline V gene encodes CDR1 SGHTA and CDR2 FQGTGA. Trimming removed 8 bases at V and 4 bases at J, with 18 bases between. CDR3 size: 15 residues. For the CDR3, the DNA is TGTGCCAGCTCAAGTTGGGGAGACCCTTACAATGAGCAGTTCTTC. It yields the protein CASSSWGDPYNEQFF.

The table lists this clone with a count of one. V is TRBV6-5 and J is TRBJ1-1, with D maybe TRBD1 (5 bases). V was shortened by 6 bases and J by 7 bases, with 9 bases between the two germline ends. Germline assignment: CDR1 MNHEY and CDR2 SVGAGI. CDR3 length equals 11 residues. DNA of the CDR3: TGTGCCAGCAGAACTGACAGTGAAGCTTTCTTT. Translation: CASRTDSEAFF.

The rearrangement uses TRBV27 and TRBJ1-2, with D possibly TRBD1 on 6 matching bases. The CDR3 extends over 15 amino acids. V was pared by 2 bases and J by 3 bases, with 13 bases between. CDR1 is MNHEY and CDR2 is SMNVEV in the germline V gene (reference sequence). The DNA for the CDR3 is TGTGCCAGCAGTTTAGCGAGGACAGAATACTATGGCTACACCTTC. Amino acid sequence: CASSLARTEYYGYTF.

V is TRBV19 and J is TRBJ1-2; TRBD1 is a possible D gene (5 bases). The CDR3 covers 18 residues. The V and J ends lost 3 bases and 7 bases respectively, with 27 bases between them. Germline V gene data show CDR1 as LNHDA and CDR2 as SQIVND (reference sequence). The CDR3 loop is CASSMGTGTEALTSGYTF. In nucleotides, the CDR3 is TGTGCCAGTAGTATGGGAACCGGGACGGAGGCTCTAACTAGTGGCTACACCTTC.

The rearrangement links TRBV28 to TRBJ1-5, with 11 bases fitting TRBD1. The V and J ends lost 6 bases and 4 bases, in that order; junction bases with no gene match: 14. CDR1 MDHEN and CDR2 SYDVKM come from the germline V gene. This CDR3 has 18 amino acids. The CDR3 DNA follows: TGTGCCAGCAGGGCCTCTCCCGGACAGGGGGCAGAGAATCAGCCCCAGCATTTT. Translating it yields CASRASPGQGAENQPQHF.